This T cell receptor (beta chain) was documented in a study of cytomegalovirus exposure and HLA in healthy donors. Trimming removed 1 base at V and 14 bases at J, with 6 bases between. The CDR3 loop spans 10 amino acids. Germline V gene data show CDR1 as SEHNR and CDR2 as FQNEAQ (reference sequence). Study-wide points: An observed cluster of highly shared sequence variants was recorded as a likely sequencing artifact. Only CMV serostatus was available as immune exposure information. Being indistinguishable, some V segments were excluded, TRBV6-2 and TRBV6-3 among them. Previous analysis showed most TCR beta V segments were productive about 90% or about 30% of the time.

Researchers ran the PCR with 60 Vbeta and 13 Jbeta primers. The protocol was immunoSEQ multiplex PCR, while the TCRdb copy is restricted to in-frame clones and leaves out a portion. The sample has fewer than 200,000 clones; around a tenth are singletons. To note about this clone: No antigen is known for it.

Sequencing was carried out using PBMCs. The origin of this receptor is a woman aged 25 to 39 in good health and CMV-seropositive. The chain links TRBV7-9 to TRBJ2-1; D remains ambiguous. CDR3 region: CASSLEREFF. As DNA, the CDR3 is TGTGCCAGCAGCTTAGAAAGAGAGTTCTTC. The complete variable domain, with remaining parts taken from reference TRBV7-9 and TRBJ2-1, reads DTGVSQNPRHKITKRGQNVTFRCDPISEHNRLYWYRQTLGQGPEFLTYFQNEAQLEKSRLLSDRFSAERPKGSFSTLEIQRTEQGDSAMYLCASSLEREFFGPGTRLTVL.